This T cell receptor (beta chain) was obtained from a study of cytomegalovirus exposure and HLA in healthy donors. Study-level points and caveats: A later analysis found first-cohort TCR clusters tended to co-occur in the 130 or so validation repertoires. Reportedly, cytomegalovirus status was diagnosed with high sensitivity and specificity.

Sequenced by immunoSEQ multiplex PCR; TCRdb stores in-frame clones only, minus some. The repertoire has 35,000 to 55,000 clones, 80% to 95% of them found once; the top ten carry less than 2.5%. From the 120-subject validation cohort, which was separate from the approximately 670-subject first cohort, the donors were drawn. Germline V CDR1 and CDR2: LNHDA, SQIVND (reference sequence). V gave up 3 bases and J gave up 0 bases, with 6 bases separating them. This CDR3 has 14 amino acids. On this clone itself: The antigen is not known.

The chain combines TRBV19 with TRBJ1-5; D is undetermined. This sequence originates from a woman between 18 and 30 years old in good health and CMV-seronegative. The sequenced sample was PBMCs. CDR3 in DNA: TGTGCCAGTAGTATGGGCGTTAGCAATCAGCCCCAGCATTTT. Protein sequence: CASSMGVSNQPQHF.